Included here is one T cell receptor beta chain sequence, with context. Its target is unknown. The data are from a study of T cells in localized non-small cell lung cancer. Study outcomes and limitations: Median around 60 top-100 tumor clones were shared with paired adjacent lung. There was higher T cell clonality in uninvolved adjacent lung than in tumor, and it was highest there.

The method was immunoSEQ multiplex PCR; TCRdb's version includes in-frame clones alone and lacks a portion of them. This table has fewer than 50,000 clones, 75% to 85% appearing once. The CDR3 length is 16 residues. The V segment lost 4 bases and the J segment 9 bases; nucleotides outside the gene matches: 19. Per germline, CDR1 SGHKS and CDR2 YYEKEE (reference sequence). The material was PBMCs, obtained before any cancer treatment. This TCR was sampled from a man between 40 and 70 years old with stage II lung adenocarcinoma. This sequence joins TRBV5-5 and TRBJ2-7; 7 bases are a match to TRBD1. CDR3 amino acids: CASSGTVLTGNPGQYF. The CDR3 region has the DNA TGTGCCAGCAGCGGGACGGTTCTGACAGGGAATCCGGGGCAGTACTTC.